This T cell receptor beta chain was sequenced in a study of glioma-infiltrating T cells after dendritic cell vaccination. For the study at large: Glioblastoma patients came from Phase I and II dendritic cell vaccination trials. At biweekly intervals, patients got three intradermal dendritic cell vaccine injections.

Remarks on this clone: Its antigen is currently unknown.

Germline assignment: CDR1 ENHRY and CDR2 SYGVKD. The CDR3 is made up of 13 amino acids. Trimming cost V 10 bases and J 0 bases; bases outside gene matches: 6. Study-level points and caveats: Estimated pretreatment TIL content predicted outcome after dendritic cell vaccination.

The primer mix had 60 V beta and 13 J beta primers. Assay used: immunoSEQ multiplex PCR; TCRdb lists only in-frame clones, some missing. The sample lists tens of thousands of clones; over 75% were seen once. The source material was blood, sampled before dendritic cell vaccination. The V call is TRBV10-3, the J call TRBJ2-7; 7 nucleotides align to TRBD1. This TCR was sampled from a human donor with glioblastoma. The CDR3 DNA is TGTGCCACTGTACAGGGGAGCTCCTACGAGCAGTACTTC. As protein: CATVQGSSYEQYF.